The clone carrying this TCR beta chain has at least ten counts. Its matching antigen is unknown. The data stem from a study of CD8 T cells in ankylosing spondylitis. TCRdb called the 5' RACE reads again in MiXCR, with one record for every CDR3 protein. The data show 150,000 to 200,000 distinct CDR3 sequences, with about 18% seen just once and approximately 4% held by the top ten. Study findings and constraints: Characteristic of ankylosing spondylitis blood, it appeared, was a TCR beta motif comprising several highly homologous variants.

CDR3 length: 14 residues. Trimming removed 1 base at V and 6 bases at J, with 13 bases between. Germline CDR1 reads DFQATT; CDR2 reads SNEGSKA (reference sequence). The chain couples TRBV20-1 to TRBJ1-5; D uncertain. The source of this sequence is a male donor aged 10-35 years with ankylosing spondylitis or in good health (not recorded which). The sample taken for sequencing was blood, either unsorted or a sorted T cell fraction (not recorded which). The CDR3 bases are TGCAGTGCTAGAGTGTTTGGAGTGGGTCAGCCCCAGCATTTT. Its translation: CSARVFGVGQPQHF.